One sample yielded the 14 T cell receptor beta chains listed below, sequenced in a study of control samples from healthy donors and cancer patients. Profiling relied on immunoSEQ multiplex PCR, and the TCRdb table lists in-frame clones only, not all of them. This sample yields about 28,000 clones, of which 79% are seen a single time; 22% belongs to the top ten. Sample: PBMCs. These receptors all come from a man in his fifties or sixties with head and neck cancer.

For the CDR3, the DNA is TGTGCCAGCTCACCACCCACGGGGACCCAGTACTTC. Translated: CASSPPTGTQYF. This chain connects TRBV18 to TRBJ2-5; no reliable D call. The V end was cut by 0 bases, the J end by 7 bases, with 6 bases between. The germline CDR1 and CDR2 sequences are KGHSH and LQKENI. CDR3 length equals 12 residues. The full variable domain, in which reference TRBV18 and TRBJ2-5 provide the parts outside the CDR3, is NAGVMQNPRHLVRRRGQEARLRCSPMKGHSHVYWYRQLPEEGLKFMVYLQKENIIDESGMPKERFSAEFPKEGPSILRIQQVVRGDSAAYFCASSPPTGTQYFGPGTRLLVL.

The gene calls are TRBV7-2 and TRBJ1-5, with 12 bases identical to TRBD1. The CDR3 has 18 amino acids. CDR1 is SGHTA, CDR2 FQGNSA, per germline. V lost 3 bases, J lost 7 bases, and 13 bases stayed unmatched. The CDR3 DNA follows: TGTGCCAGCAGCTTTTCCGGGACAGGGGGCTCCCTTAGCCAGCCCCAGCATTTT. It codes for CASSFSGTGGSLSQPQHF.

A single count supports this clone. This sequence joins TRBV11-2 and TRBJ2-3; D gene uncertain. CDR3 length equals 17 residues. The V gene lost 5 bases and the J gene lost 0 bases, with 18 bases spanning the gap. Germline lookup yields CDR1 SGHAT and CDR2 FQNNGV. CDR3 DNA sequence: TGTGCCAGCAGCCCTCACAGACGGGCTCAAAGCACAGATACGCAGTATTTT. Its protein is CASSPHRRAQSTDTQYF.

This CDR3 reads CSASRFTEAFF. The CDR3 nucleotides are TGCAGTGCTAGCAGGTTTACTGAAGCTTTCTTT. The chain carries TRBV20-1 and TRBJ1-1; no clear D gene. V gave up 3 bases and J gave up 5 bases, with 7 bases separating them. The CDR3 loop spans 11 amino acids. Germline V gene sequence: CDR1 DFQATT, CDR2 SNEGSKA (reference sequence).

The CDR3 nucleotides read TGTGCCAGCAGTTATACACAGCCGAACACTGAAGCTTTCTTT. Its translation is CASSYTQPNTEAFF. The chain is built from TRBV6-5 and TRBJ1-1, with unresolved D. This CDR3 is built from 14 residues. Trimming pared 3 bases from V and 1 base from J, leaving 9 bases between. CDR1 and CDR2 (germline): MNHEY, SVGAGI.

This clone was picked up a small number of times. CDR3 in amino acids: CASSQTSGTLRETQYF. The CDR3 bases are TGTGCCAGCTCACAGACTAGCGGAACACTTAGAGAGACCCAGTACTTC. This rearrangement joins TRBV18 to TRBJ2-5; 9 nucleotides align to TRBD2. CDR3 length: 16 amino acids. V lost 4 bases and J lost 4; bases outside the gene matches: 10. The germline V gene has CDR1 KGHSH and CDR2 LQKENI.

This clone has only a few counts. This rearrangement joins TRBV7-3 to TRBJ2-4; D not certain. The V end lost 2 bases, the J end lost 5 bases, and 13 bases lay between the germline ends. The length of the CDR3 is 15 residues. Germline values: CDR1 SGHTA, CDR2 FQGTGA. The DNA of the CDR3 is TGTGCCAGCAGCTTAGGTGGCAGAAGCCAAAACATTCAGTACTTC. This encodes CASSLGGRSQNIQYF.

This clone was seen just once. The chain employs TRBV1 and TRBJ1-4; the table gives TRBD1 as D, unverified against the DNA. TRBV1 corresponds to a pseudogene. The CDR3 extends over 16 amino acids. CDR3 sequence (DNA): TGCACCAGCAGCCAAAATCGGAGCCAGGGGGATGAAAAACTGTTTTTT. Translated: CTSSQNRSQGDEKLFF.

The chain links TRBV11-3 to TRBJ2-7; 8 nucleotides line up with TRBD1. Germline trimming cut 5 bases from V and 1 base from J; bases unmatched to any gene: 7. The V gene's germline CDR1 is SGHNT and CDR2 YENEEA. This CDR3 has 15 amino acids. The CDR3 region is CASSTRRDRSYEQYF. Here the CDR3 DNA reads TGTGCCAGCAGCACACGCCGGGACAGGTCCTACGAGCAGTACTTC. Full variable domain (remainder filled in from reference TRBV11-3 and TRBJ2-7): EAGVVQSPRYKIIEKKQPVAFWCNPISGHNTLYWYLQNLGQGPELLIRYENEEAVDDSQLPKDRFSAERLKGVDSTLKIQPAELGDSAVYLCASSTRRDRSYEQYFGPGTRLTVT.

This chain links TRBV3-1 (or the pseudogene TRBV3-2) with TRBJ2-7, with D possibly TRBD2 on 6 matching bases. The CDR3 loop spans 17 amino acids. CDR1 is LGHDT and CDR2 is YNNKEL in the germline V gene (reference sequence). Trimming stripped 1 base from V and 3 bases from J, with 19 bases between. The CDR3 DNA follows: TGTGCCAGCAGCCAAGTCTTCAGGGAGGACACCCTCTACGAGCAGTACTTC. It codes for CASSQVFREDTLYEQYF.

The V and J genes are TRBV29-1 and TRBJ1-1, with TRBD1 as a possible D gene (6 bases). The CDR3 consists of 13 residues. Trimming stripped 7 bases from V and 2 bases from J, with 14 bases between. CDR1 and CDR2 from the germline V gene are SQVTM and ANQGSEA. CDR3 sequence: CSAGQKSNTEAFF. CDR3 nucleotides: TGCAGCGCTGGACAGAAGTCCAACACTGAAGCTTTCTTT.

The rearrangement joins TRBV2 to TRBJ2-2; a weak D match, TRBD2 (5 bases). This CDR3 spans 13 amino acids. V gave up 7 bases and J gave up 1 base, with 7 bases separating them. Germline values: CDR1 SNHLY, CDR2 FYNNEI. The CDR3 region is CASTRENTGELFF. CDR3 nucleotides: TGTGCCAGCACACGGGAGAACACCGGGGAGCTGTTTTTT. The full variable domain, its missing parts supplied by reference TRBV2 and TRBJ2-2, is EPEVTQTPSHQVTQMGQEVILRCVPISNHLYFYWYRQILGQKVEFLVSFYNNEISEKSEIFDDQFSVERPDGSNFTLKIRSTKLEDSAMYFCASTRENTGELFFGEGSRLTVL.

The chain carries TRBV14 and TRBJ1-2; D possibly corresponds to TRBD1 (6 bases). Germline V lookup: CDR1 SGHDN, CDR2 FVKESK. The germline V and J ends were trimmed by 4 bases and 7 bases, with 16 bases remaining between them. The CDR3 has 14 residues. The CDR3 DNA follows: TGTGCCAGCAGCCCCCTAGGGGGGGCCGGTGGCTACACCTTC. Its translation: CASSPLGGAGGYTF.

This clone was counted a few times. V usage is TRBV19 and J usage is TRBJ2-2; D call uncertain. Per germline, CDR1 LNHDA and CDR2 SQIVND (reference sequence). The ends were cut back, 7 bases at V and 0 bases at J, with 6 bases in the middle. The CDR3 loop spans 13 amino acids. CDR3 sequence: CASTDPNTGELFF. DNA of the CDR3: TGTGCCAGTACGGATCCGAACACCGGGGAGCTGTTTTTT.